A single sample is the source of the 31 T cell receptor beta chains below, sequenced in a study of cytomegalovirus exposure and HLA in healthy donors. Use of 60 Vbeta and 13 Jbeta primers characterized the PCR. Profiling relied on immunoSEQ multiplex PCR, and the TCRdb table lists in-frame clones only, not all of them. The sample holds some 200,000 clones, about three quarters seen once. The material sequenced was PBMCs. These receptors all come from a man younger than 35 in good health and CMV-seronegative.

J is TRBJ2-7 and V is TRBV30; weak D call: TRBD1 (6 bases). Between the trimmed V and J ends, which lost 0 bases and 4 bases, there was a span of 10 bases. Germline CDR1 GTSNPN, CDR2 SVGIG (reference sequence). This CDR3 has 13 amino acids. The CDR3 region has the DNA TGTGCCTGGAGTGTCTGGCAGGGGTACGAGCAGTACTTC. Amino acid sequence: CAWSVWQGYEQYF.

This clone was picked up a small number of times. The V and J genes are TRBV6-4 and TRBJ2-6; D unresolved. CDR1 and CDR2 (germline): MRHNA, SNTAGT. V was shortened by 7 bases and J by 4 bases, with 11 bases between the two germline ends. The CDR3 contains 14 residues. The CDR3 DNA follows: TGTGCCAGCAAGTTGGAGAGCGGGGCCAACGTCCTGACTTTC. The encoded protein is CASKLESGANVLTF.

V usage is TRBV30 and J usage is TRBJ1-1; D might be TRBD1 (6 bases). V lost 2 bases to trimming and J lost 4 bases, with 11 bases between them. Germline V gene sequence: CDR1 GTSNPN, CDR2 SVGIG (reference sequence). The CDR3 runs 13 residues. CDR3 DNA sequence: TGTGCCTGGAGTACACAGGGTGGCACTGAAGCTTTCTTT. Translating gives CAWSTQGGTEAFF.

The rearrangement uses TRBV7-3 and TRBJ2-1; D perhaps matches TRBD2 (6 bases). Looked up from germline, CDR1 is SGHTA and CDR2 is FQGTGA. V dropped 2 bases and J dropped 5 bases, with 13 bases sitting between them. This CDR3 region has 15 residues. The CDR3, as DNA: TGTGCCAGCAGCTTAGGTGGGGCGGGGAACAATGAGCAGTTCTTC. It codes for CASSLGGAGNNEQFF.

The chain couples TRBV7-2 to TRBJ2-5; 11 bases are shared with TRBD2. This CDR3 contains 15 residues. Germline CDR1 and CDR2: SGHTA and FQGNSA. V gave up 2 bases and J gave up 2 bases; unmatched junction bases: 1. The CDR3 is CASSLSSGGQETQYF. The CDR3 coding sequence is TGTGCCAGCAGCTTATCTAGCGGGGGGCAAGAGACCCAGTACTTC.

About this clone itself: Other DNA sequences of this sample code for an identical CDR3. The CDR3 spells CASSLVAGYEQYF. The CDR3 DNA is TGCGCCAGCAGCTTGGTGGCGGGGTACGAGCAGTACTTC. The chain uses TRBV5-1 and TRBJ2-7; D perhaps matches TRBD2 (6 bases). The germline V and J ends were trimmed by 0 bases and 4 bases, with 8 bases remaining between them. The CDR3 is 13 amino acids. Germline V gene lookup returns CDR1 SGHRS and CDR2 YFSETQ. Full variable domain (remainder filled in from reference TRBV5-1 and TRBJ2-7): KAGVTQTPRYLIKTRGQQVTLSCSPISGHRSVSWYQQTPGQGLQFLFEYFSETQRNKGNFPGRFSGRQFSNSRSEMNVSTLELGDSALYLCASSLVAGYEQYFGPGTRLTVT.

The gene calls are TRBV5-8 and TRBJ2-3; 8 bases are shared with TRBD2. Germline CDR1 and CDR2: SGHTS and YDEGEE. This CDR3 has 14 residues. V gave up 4 bases and J gave up 4 bases; unmatched junction bases: 5. For the CDR3, the DNA is TGTGCCAGCAGCCCGGGGACTAGATCAGATACGCAGTATTTT. It yields the protein CASSPGTRSDTQYF.

The chain links TRBV30 to TRBJ1-2; D gene unclear. The germline CDR1 and CDR2 sequences are GTSNPN and SVGIG (reference sequence). The ends were cut back, 4 bases at V and 7 bases at J, with 13 bases in the middle. This CDR3 is 12 amino acids long. The CDR3 DNA follows: TGTGCCTGGATAGTTGGCAGCGGTGGCTACACCTTC. Protein: CAWIVGSGGYTF. The whole variable domain, filled in from reference TRBV30 and TRBJ1-2, reads SQTIHQWPATLVQPVGSPLSLECTVEGTSNPNLYWYRQAAGRGLQLLFYSVGIGQISSEVPQNLSASRPQDRQFILSSKKLLLSDSGFYLCAWIVGSGGYTFGSGTRLTVV.

This rearrangement joins TRBV7-9 to TRBJ2-7; D gene unclear. V gave up 5 bases and J gave up 5 bases, with 13 bases separating them. Germline loops: CDR1 SEHNR, CDR2 FQNEAQ (reference sequence). This CDR3 comprises 13 residues. CDR3 sequence (DNA): TGTGCCAGCAGCCCTCGCGCAGGCCACGAGCAGTACTTC. This translates into CASSPRAGHEQYF.

The rearrangement uses TRBV19 and TRBJ2-1; 7 nucleotides match TRBD1. The V and J ends lost 3 bases and 5 bases, in that order; junction bases with no gene match: 4. The CDR3 totals 14 residues. Germline loops: CDR1 LNHDA, CDR2 SQIVND (reference sequence). The CDR3 loop reads CASSIEGADNEQFF. In DNA form, the CDR3 reads TGTGCCAGTAGTATTGAGGGGGCAGACAATGAGCAGTTCTTC.

The chain has TRBV14 and TRBJ2-7; D remains ambiguous. This CDR3 has 14 amino acids. V was pared by 2 bases and J by 1 base, with 9 bases between. Germline V gene lookup returns CDR1 SGHDN and CDR2 FVKESK. CDR3 region: CASSQISSSYEQYF. CDR3 coding DNA: TGTGCCAGCAGCCAAATATCGTCGTCCTACGAGCAGTACTTC.

V gene TRBV2 combines with J gene TRBJ2-3; D might be TRBD2 (6 bases). Germline V lookup: CDR1 SNHLY, CDR2 FYNNEI. The CDR3 has 14 amino acids. V lost 6 bases, J lost 4 bases, and 14 bases lay in between. The CDR3 sequence: CASSRDLGSDTQYF. The CDR3 DNA follows: TGTGCCAGCAGCCGGGACTTGGGGTCAGATACGCAGTATTTT.

V usage is TRBV15 and J usage is TRBJ1-2, with a possible D match to TRBD1 (6 bases). V was shortened by 1 base and J by 4 bases, with 19 bases between the two germline ends. CDR3 length equals 17 residues. From germline, CDR1 is LNHNV and CDR2 YYDKDF (reference sequence). In nucleotides, the CDR3 is TGTGCCACCAGCAGAGTGGGCAGGGGAGTCGCTAGCTATGGCTACACCTTC. It codes for CATSRVGRGVASYGYTF.

The rearrangement uses TRBV27 and TRBJ1-3; D unclear. V was clipped by 3 bases and J by 8 bases, with 5 bases between them. The CDR3 sequence is 11 residues long. Germline assignment: CDR1 MNHEY and CDR2 SMNVEV (reference sequence). The CDR3 sequence is CASSFGDTIYF. In DNA form, the CDR3 reads TGTGCCAGCAGTTTCGGAGACACCATATATTTT.

This rearrangement joins TRBV5-8 to TRBJ1-1; no clear D. Germline CDR1 and CDR2: SGHTS and YDEGEE. Trimming cost V 2 bases and J 5 bases, with 16 bases left between them. The CDR3 has 15 amino acids. The CDR3: CASSLPGGTTTEAFF. As DNA, the CDR3 is TGTGCCAGCAGCTTACCAGGAGGCACGACGACTGAAGCTTTCTTT.

The V gene is TRBV7-9, the J gene TRBJ1-2; no definite D call. V was clipped by 2 bases and J by 6 bases, with 7 bases between them. This CDR3 has 12 amino acids. Germline V gene lookup returns CDR1 SEHNR and CDR2 FQNEAQ (reference sequence). DNA of the CDR3: TGTGCCAGCAGCTTACATCCGGATGGCTACACCTTC. Protein sequence: CASSLHPDGYTF.

The chain carries TRBV18 and TRBJ1-6, with D maybe TRBD1 (6 bases). The CDR3 sequence is 14 residues long. Trimming stripped 3 bases from V and 7 bases from J, with 10 bases between. The germline gives CDR1 KGHSH, CDR2 LQKENI. CDR3 coding DNA: TGTGCCAGCTCACCGGGGCAGGGGAATTCACCCCTCCACTTT. Its translation is CASSPGQGNSPLHF. Based on the CDR3 plus reference TRBV18 and TRBJ1-6, the full variable domain is NAGVMQNPRHLVRRRGQEARLRCSPMKGHSHVYWYRQLPEEGLKFMVYLQKENIIDESGMPKERFSAEFPKEGPSILRIQQVVRGDSAAYFCASSPGQGNSPLHFGNGTRLTVT.

This clone occurred a few times. The chain has TRBV21-1 and TRBJ2-2; the table's D call, TRBD2, has no DNA check behind it. TRBV21-1 is reported as a pseudogene. The CDR3 runs 17 residues. The CDR3 nucleotides read TGTGCCAGCAGCAACTTAACGAGGTTCGCGGACACCGGGGAGCTGTTTTTT. Amino acid sequence: CASSNLTRFADTGELFF.

Concerning this clone: The sample carries other DNA sequences with the same CDR3. V and J are TRBV11-3 and TRBJ2-3, with TRBD2 matching 8 bases. Germline assignment: CDR1 SGHNT and CDR2 YENEEA. With V trimmed by 1 base and J by 0 bases, 6 bases remained unmatched. The CDR3 runs 17 residues. CDR3 region: CASSLGVTSGSTDTQYF. In DNA, the CDR3 is TGTGCCAGCAGCTTAGGTGTTACTAGCGGTAGCACAGATACGCAGTATTTT. The whole variable domain, remainder taken from reference TRBV11-3 and TRBJ2-3, is EAGVVQSPRYKIIEKKQPVAFWCNPISGHNTLYWYLQNLGQGPELLIRYENEEAVDDSQLPKDRFSAERLKGVDSTLKIQPAELGDSAVYLCASSLGVTSGSTDTQYFGPGTRLTVL.

This clone was seen only a few times. This rearrangement joins TRBV27 to TRBJ2-3, with D possibly matching TRBD2 (5 bases). Trimming stripped 1 base from V and 1 base from J, with 9 bases between. Germline V gene lookup returns CDR1 MNHEY and CDR2 SMNVEV (reference sequence). The CDR3 is 15 residues long. CDR3 coding DNA: TGTGCCAGCAGTTTATTCGGGGAGCGCACAGATACGCAGTATTTT. It encodes CASSLFGERTDTQYF.

V and J are TRBV5-1 and TRBJ1-6; maybe TRBD1 (5 bases). V dropped 6 bases and J dropped 0 bases, with 7 bases sitting between them. CDR3 length equals 14 residues. The V gene's germline CDR1 is SGHRS and CDR2 YFSETQ. For the CDR3, the DNA is TGCGCCAGCATGGGGGGCTCCTATAATTCACCCCTCCACTTT. It translates to CASMGGSYNSPLHF.

With regard to this clone: This CDR3 is also generated by other DNA sequences in the sample. The chain uses TRBV5-1 and TRBJ1-1; 10 positions agree with TRBD1. CDR1 SGHRS and CDR2 YFSETQ come from the germline V gene. V shed 4 bases and J 3 bases; nucleotides not matched to a gene: 3. CDR3 length: 14 residues. Here the CDR3 reads CASSLGQGYTEAFF. CDR3 coding DNA: TGCGCCAGCAGCCTGGGACAGGGGTACACTGAAGCTTTCTTT.

The genes are TRBV28 and TRBJ2-2, with D possibly being TRBD1 (7 bases). Germline-derived CDR1 and CDR2 are MDHEN and SYDVKM. The CDR3 has 15 amino acids. V was cut by 6 bases and J by 4 bases, with 15 bases left in between. CDR3 loop: CASRLGQGGTGELFF. The CDR3 DNA is TGTGCCAGCAGGCTGGGGCAGGGGGGCACCGGGGAGCTGTTTTTT.

The V gene is TRBV4-3, the J gene TRBJ1-1; a weak D match, TRBD1 (6 bases). From germline, CDR1 is LGHNA and CDR2 YSLEER. The CDR3 spans 15 residues. The germline V and J ends were trimmed by 2 bases and 1 base, with 11 bases remaining between them. The CDR3: CASSQNREGNTEAFF. CDR3 sequence (DNA): TGCGCCAGCAGCCAAAACAGGGAAGGGAACACTGAAGCTTTCTTT.

This clone was picked up one time. The chain links TRBV28 to TRBJ2-5; 9 bases align to TRBD2. The germline V gene has CDR1 MDHEN and CDR2 SYDVKM. V lost 7 bases, J lost 3 bases, and 3 bases stayed unmatched. The CDR3 sequence is 13 residues long. The CDR3, as DNA: TGTGCCAGCATCCGCGGGAGGGAAGAGACCCAGTACTTC. This sequence encodes CASIRGREETQYF.

The chain carries TRBV28 and TRBJ2-5; D is perhaps TRBD1 (5 bases). Between the trimmed V and J ends, which lost 6 bases and 5 bases, there was a span of 16 bases. The germline CDR1 and CDR2 sequences are MDHEN and SYDVKM. This CDR3 is 14 amino acids long. In DNA form, the CDR3 reads TGTGCCAGCAGCATTCAAAGGGCAGGGGAGACCCAGTACTTC. It yields the protein CASSIQRAGETQYF.

This chain links TRBV4-2 with TRBJ2-3; 14 bases agree with TRBD2. The CDR3 is 16 amino acids. Germline CDR1 LGHNA, CDR2 YNFKEQ. Trimming cost V 1 base and J 5 bases; bases outside gene matches: 2. In nucleotides, the CDR3 is TGTGCCAGCAGCCAAGGACTAGCGGGGGGGCAAGATACGCAGTATTTT. It encodes CASSQGLAGGQDTQYF.

This clone appeared a few times. The chain employs TRBV13 and TRBJ1-1; no definite D call. CDR1 and CDR2 from the germline V gene are PRHDT and FYEKMQ (reference sequence). The CDR3 length is 16 residues. Trimming removed 5 bases from V and 0 bases from J, with 16 bases in between. In DNA, the CDR3 is TGTGCCAGCAGCGCGCTAGGCGTTCCCATGAACACTGAAGCTTTCTTT. Amino acid sequence: CASSALGVPMNTEAFF.

The chain joins TRBV14 to TRBJ2-3, with TRBD2 as a possible D gene (5 bases). CDR1 is SGHDN and CDR2 is FVKESK in the germline V gene. The CDR3 runs to 16 residues. The V and J ends lost 0 bases and 1 base respectively, with 11 bases between them. CDR3 in DNA: TGTGCCAGCAGCCAAGATGGAGGTATCGGCACAGATACGCAGTATTTT. It yields the protein CASSQDGGIGTDTQYF.

The J gene is TRBJ2-1, the V gene TRBV28; no definite D call. From germline, CDR1 is MDHEN and CDR2 SYDVKM. This CDR3 has 15 residues. With 6 bases removed from V and 0 bases from J, the gap between germline ends came to 12 bases. Here the CDR3 reads CASRMTQLSYNEQFF. The CDR3 region has the DNA TGTGCCAGCAGGATGACTCAACTCTCCTACAATGAGCAGTTCTTC.

Turning to this clone: This likely comes from a read error, as the CDR3 has no conserved phenylalanine or tryptophan at its end. The limits of the CDR3 on the DNA are not certain, so only TCRdb's listed CDR3 is given. The chain couples TRBV28 to TRBJ2-7; TRBD2, the table's D call, lacks a check against the DNA. Germline V gene sequence: CDR1 MDHEN, CDR2 SYDVKM. The CDR3 has 17 residues if both end residues are counted. CDR3 loop: CASRIGTLGTRVLPSWI.